The next 19 T cell receptor beta chains were all read from a single sample in a study of tumor-infiltrating lymphocytes in primary liver carcinoma. The researchers produced TCR beta cDNA from around 500 ng total RNA with a constant-region primer. Amplification in three nested multiplex PCR rounds with slightly modified ARM-PCR gave rise to TCR beta libraries. PCR rounds one and two used TRBV1-TRBV30 forward primers with a C-beta reverse primer for about 9 cycles each. Each CDR3 protein is one row after TCRdb ran MiXCR on the multiplex PCR reads. The sample yields approximately 210,000 distinct CDR3 sequences, around 60% seen once. In addition to blood RNA drawn from unsorted whole blood, germline DNA was extracted. Sequencing was done on a sample of peripheral blood. These TCRs come from an older woman with primary liver carcinoma and hepatitis B virus infection.

A note on this clonotype: One base away lies a much larger clone, so this may be a sequencing read error. This sequence joins TRBV12-3 or TRBV12-4 and TRBJ2-5, with TRBD1 matching over 9 bases. The CDR3 extends over 15 amino acids. V trimming: 6 bases; J trimming: 5 bases; junction bases outside the gene matches: 10. The CDR3 is CASRPDLGTGETQYF. DNA for the CDR3: TGTGCCAGCAGACCCGACCTTGGGACAGGGGAGACCCAGTACTTC.

Remarks on this clonotype: Compared with germline, one end of the junction differs, possibly owing to a read error. The chain links TRBV29-1 to TRBJ2-1; D not certain. Germline V gene sequence: CDR1 SQVTM, CDR2 ANQGSEA. This CDR3 region has 12 residues. DNA of the CDR3: TGCAGCGTTGAAGGGTTGTGGAGTGAGCAGTTTTTC. Translated, it gives CSVEGLWSEQFF.

For this clonotype: A read error is possible here, since a much larger clone lies one base away. The CDR3 does not close with the conserved phenylalanine or tryptophan, likely indicating a read error. The chain is built from TRBV6-5 and TRBJ2-2; D not certain. V shed 2 bases and J shed 6 bases, with 10 bases lying between them. This CDR3 comprises 14 residues. CDR1 and CDR2 from the germline V gene are MNHEY and SVGAGI. The CDR3 DNA is TGTGCCAGCAGTTACGAGAGTTGGGCCGGGGAGCTGTTTTAT. Its protein product is CASSYESWAGELFY.

This clonotype has a count of ten or more. The chain carries TRBV6-1 and TRBJ2-7; either TRBD1 or TRBD2 may fit D (5 bases each). The ends were cut back, 1 base at V and 2 bases at J, with 12 bases in the middle. The CDR3 consists of 15 residues. Germline V gives CDR1 MNHNS, CDR2 SASEGT. The CDR3 sequence: CASSEDGGQAYEQYF. Written as DNA, the CDR3 is TGTGCCAGCAGTGAAGACGGAGGACAAGCCTACGAGCAGTACTTC.

A word on this clonotype: Sequence at one end of the junction differs from germline and may be a read error. The chain employs TRBV5-6 and TRBJ2-5, with 8 bases identical to TRBD1. From germline, CDR1 is SGHDT and CDR2 YYEEEE. CDR3 length: 17 amino acids. The CDR3 DNA reads as TGTGCCAGCATCTTGGAAGGGCAGGGGGCATACCAAGAGACCCAGTACTTC. Its protein is CASILEGQGAYQETQYF.

For this clonotype: Germline is not matched at one junction end, which may reflect a read error. The rearrangement joins TRBV11-2 to TRBJ1-1; D possibly corresponds to TRBD1 (6 bases). The CDR3 has 16 residues. Germline V gene sequence: CDR1 SGHAT, CDR2 FQNNGV. The CDR3 reads CASSSLTGNWNNEAIF. The CDR3, as DNA: TGTGCCAGCAGCTCCTTAACAGGGAATTGGAACAATGAAGCTATCTTT.

V and J are TRBV11-2 and TRBJ2-1; 13 positions match TRBD2. The CDR3 is made up of 17 amino acids. Unmatched junction bases numbered 10, after V lost 5 bases and J lost 6 bases. Germline V CDR1 and CDR2: SGHAT, FQNNGV. The CDR3 DNA follows: TGTGCCAGCAGCCCCTTACTAGCGGGAGGGGCTAGCAATGAGCAGTTCTTC. This gives the protein CASSPLLAGGASNEQFF. Full variable domain (remainder filled in from reference TRBV11-2 and TRBJ2-1): EAGVAQSPRYKIIEKRQSVAFWCNPISGHATLYWYQQILGQGPKLLIQFQNNGVVDDSQLPKDRFSAERLKGVDSTLKIQPAKLEDSAVYLCASSPLLAGGASNEQFFGPGTRLTVL.

At least ten counts were recorded for this clonotype. V and J are TRBV11-1 and TRBJ2-4, with D possibly matching TRBD1 (6 bases). The CDR3 has 14 residues. Per the germline V gene, CDR1 is SGHAT and CDR2 is FQDESV (reference sequence). Trimming took off 4 bases at V and 3 bases at J, with 10 bases between the two ends. The chain's CDR3 is CASSSQGGKNIQYF. The CDR3 DNA sequence: TGTGCCAGCAGCTCACAGGGTGGCAAAAACATTCAGTACTTC.

On this clonotype: A much more abundant neighbour one base away suggests this may be a read error. The J gene is TRBJ2-1, the V gene TRBV10-1; D may be TRBD2 (6 bases). Germline V gene data show CDR1 as WNHNN and CDR2 as SYGVQD (reference sequence). The CDR3 runs 15 residues. The V end was cut by 7 bases, the J end by 6 bases, with 19 bases between. As DNA, the CDR3 is TGCGCCAGCATTGATGGGACTGGTCCCCGCAATGAGCAGTTCTTC. Its translation is CASIDGTGPRNEQFF.

Details on this clonotype: A single base separates this from a much larger clone, so it may be a read error. The chain carries TRBV12-3 or TRBV12-4 and TRBJ2-2; possibly TRBD1 or TRBD2 for D (5 bases each). CDR3 length: 15 amino acids. CDR3 sequence: CASCFVARGTGELFF. CDR3 nucleotide sequence: TGTGCCAGCTGTTTCGTCGCGAGGGGAACCGGGGAGCTGTTTTTT.

This clonotype came up many times. The chain combines TRBV4-1 with TRBJ2-7; D is unclear. CDR1 is MGHRA, CDR2 YSYEKL, per germline. Trimming removed 1 base at V and 3 bases at J, with 10 bases between. The CDR3 covers 14 residues. The CDR3 nucleotides are TGCGCCAGCAGCCAAGGGGCTCCACTCTACGAGCAGTACTTC. It yields the protein CASSQGAPLYEQYF.

A note on this clonotype: A much larger clone lies a single base off, so this may be a read error. The conserved phenylalanine or tryptophan is not found at the CDR3 terminus, so this likely reflects a read error. The rearrangement links TRBV11-2 to TRBJ2-1; TRBD2 matches at 9 bases. Germline loops: CDR1 SGHAT, CDR2 FQNNGV. The CDR3 loop spans 15 amino acids. The CDR3 sequence: CASNLEGGRALEQFL. CDR3 sequence (DNA): TGTGCCAGCAACTTAGAGGGCGGGAGGGCCCTTGAGCAGTTCCTC.

In regard to this clonotype: A much larger clone lies one base from this, so it may be a read error. This rearrangement joins TRBV6-1 to TRBJ2-1; 7 bases fit TRBD1. Germline-derived CDR1 and CDR2 are MNHNS and SASEGT. Trimming took 8 bases from V and 6 from J; bases not matched to a gene: 1. This CDR3 has 11 residues. The CDR3 spells CASWDSNEQFF. The CDR3 nucleotides read TGTGCCAGCTGGGACAGCAATGAGCAGTTCTTC.

Concerning this clonotype itself: A junction end diverges from the germline sequence, so it may reflect a read error. The J gene is TRBJ2-7, the V gene TRBV11-2; D not certain. The CDR3 sequence is 13 residues long. CDR1 and CDR2 from the germline V gene are SGHAT and FQNNGV. CDR3 amino acids: CASSFSRQPPGGF. Here the CDR3 DNA reads TGTGCCAGCAGTTTTAGCCGCCAGCCCCCCGGCGGCTTC.

Regarding this clonotype: This may come from a read error, since a much larger clone is one base off. V and J are TRBV7-8 and TRBJ2-3, with 9 nucleotides matching TRBD2. The CDR3 length is 15 residues. After removal of 7 bases from V and 1 base from J, the junction contained 6 bases not matched to a gene. CDR1 and CDR2 (germline): SGHVS, FQNEAQ. The CDR3 here is CASIVSGSRTDTQYF. DNA of the CDR3: TGTGCCAGCATCGTTAGCGGGAGTCGCACAGATACGCAGTATTTT.

In this sample, this clonotype turned up many times. The genes are TRBV6-5 and TRBJ2-7; 7 nucleotides match TRBD2. With 4 bases clipped from V and 2 bases from J, the junction kept 5 bases outside the gene matches. Germline CDR1 reads MNHEY; CDR2 reads SVGAGI. The CDR3 has 14 amino acids. Here the CDR3 DNA reads TGTGCCAGCAGTTCGGCTAGCGGCCCCTACGAGCAGTACTTC. Its protein product is CASSSASGPYEQYF.

With regard to this clonotype: One base away lies a much larger clone, so this may be a sequencing read error. The V and J genes are TRBV4-1 and TRBJ2-7; 9 bases are shared with TRBD1. CDR1 is MGHRA, CDR2 YSYEKL, per germline. The V gene end was trimmed by 8 bases and the J gene end by 2 bases; junction bases not matched to a gene: 10. The CDR3 totals 15 residues. The CDR3 reads CASGPGTGYPYEQYF. DNA for the CDR3: TGCGCCAGCGGCCCCGGGACAGGGTACCCCTACGAGCAGTACTTC.

Comments on this clonotype: Sequence at one end of the junction differs from germline and may be a read error. CDR3 in amino acids: CARSLEAGMNTEAIF. The CDR3 DNA reads TGTGCCCGTAGCTTAGAGGCGGGGATGAACACTGAAGCTATCTTT. This chain links TRBV11-2 with TRBJ1-1; D remains unclear. The CDR3 is made up of 15 amino acids. Germline CDR1 reads SGHAT; CDR2 reads FQNNGV.

With regard to this clonotype: A much larger clonotype is one base distant, so this may be a read error. The chain links TRBV12-3 or TRBV12-4 to TRBJ2-7, with no clear D. Trimming took 8 bases from V and 1 from J, leaving 9 bases between them. The CDR3 extends over 12 amino acids. CDR3 loop: CASASASYEQYF. CDR3 nucleotides: TGTGCCAGCGCGAGCGCTTCCTACGAGCAGTACTTC.